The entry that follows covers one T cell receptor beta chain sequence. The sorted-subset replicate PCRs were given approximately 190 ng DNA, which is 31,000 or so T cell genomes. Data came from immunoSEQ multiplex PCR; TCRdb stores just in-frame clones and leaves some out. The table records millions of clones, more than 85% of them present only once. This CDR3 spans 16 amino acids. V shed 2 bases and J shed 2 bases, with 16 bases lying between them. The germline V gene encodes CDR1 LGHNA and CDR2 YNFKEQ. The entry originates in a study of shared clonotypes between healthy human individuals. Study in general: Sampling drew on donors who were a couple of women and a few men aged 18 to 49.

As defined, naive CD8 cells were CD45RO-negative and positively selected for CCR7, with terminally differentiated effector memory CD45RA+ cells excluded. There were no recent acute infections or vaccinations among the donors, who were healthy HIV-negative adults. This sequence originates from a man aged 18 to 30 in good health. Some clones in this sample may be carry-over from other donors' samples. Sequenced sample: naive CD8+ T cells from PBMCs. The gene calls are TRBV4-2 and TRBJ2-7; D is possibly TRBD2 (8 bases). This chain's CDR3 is CASSQRREGTAYEQYF. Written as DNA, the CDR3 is TGTGCCAGCAGCCAAAGACGGGAGGGGACAGCCTACGAGCAGTACTTC.